One sample yielded the 10 T cell receptor beta chains listed below, sequenced in a study of T cell responses to AZD1222 COVID-19 vaccine. The assay was immunoSEQ multiplex PCR, and TCRdb's table has in-frame clones only and misses some. The top ten hold under 20% of the sample, which has some 110,000 clones, about 86% seen once. Sequences were derived from peripheral blood, sampled 28 days after the second AZD1222 dose. These TCRs come from an adult who received the AZD1222 COVID-19 vaccine.

The chain employs TRBV5-1 and TRBJ1-1, with 7 nucleotides matching TRBD1. Trimming removed 3 bases from V and 7 bases from J; junction bases left unmatched: 12. Germline V lookup: CDR1 SGHRS, CDR2 YFSETQ. The CDR3 extends over 15 amino acids. Here the CDR3 DNA reads TGCGCCAGCAGCTCGGACCCCGGGACAGCTGTTGAAGCTTTCTTT. Translated, it gives CASSSDPGTAVEAFF.

The gene calls are TRBV5-1 and TRBJ1-1; 11 bases fit TRBD1. The germline CDR1 and CDR2 sequences are SGHRS and YFSETQ. The CDR3 totals 16 residues. Losses at the gene ends were 5 bases for V and 5 bases for J; bases not matched to a gene: 11. The CDR3 coding sequence is TGCGCCAGCAGTCCCGGGACAGGGGGTGGGTTTACTGAAGCTTTCTTT. Amino acids: CASSPGTGGGFTEAFF.

Ten or more counts support this clone. The chain uses TRBV11-2 and TRBJ2-7; D gene uncertain. This CDR3 comprises 10 residues. V gave up 4 bases and J gave up 2 bases, with 0 bases separating them. The germline gives CDR1 SGHAT, CDR2 FQNNGV. CDR3 nucleotides: TGTGCCAGCAGCTCCTACGAGCAGTACTTC. It encodes CASSSYEQYF.

The rearrangement joins TRBV27 to TRBJ2-7, with D tentatively TRBD1 or TRBD2 (6 bases each). Per germline, CDR1 MNHEY and CDR2 SMNVEV (reference sequence). This CDR3 has 16 amino acids. Trimming stripped 6 bases from V and 2 bases from J, with 20 bases between. The CDR3 DNA sequence: TGTGCCAGCAGCCCTTCGTCGGGGGCTACCACCTACGAGCAGTACTTC. As protein: CASSPSSGATTYEQYF.

The sample holds one count of this clone. The chain joins TRBV4-1 to TRBJ1-3; the D is unclear. The germline V and J ends were trimmed by 1 base and 4 bases, with 14 bases remaining between them. Germline V gene sequence: CDR1 MGHRA, CDR2 YSYEKL. This CDR3 spans 16 amino acids. For the CDR3, the DNA is TGCGCCAGCAGCCAAGGTTTGGGCCCGGGAGGAAACACCATATATTTT. It translates to CASSQGLGPGGNTIYF.

The rearrangement joins TRBV7-2 to TRBJ2-3; unclear D gene. Germline V lookup: CDR1 SGHTA, CDR2 FQGNSA. CDR3 length equals 14 residues. Trimming took off 5 bases at V and 6 bases at J, with 15 bases between the two ends. Written as DNA, the CDR3 is TGTGCCAGCAGCCAGTCGTCACATGGGGATACGCAGTATTTT. Translated, it gives CASSQSSHGDTQYF.

This chain connects TRBV11-2 to TRBJ2-1; possible D gene TRBD2, 6 bases. Trimming took 6 bases from V and 8 from J, leaving 17 bases between them. The CDR3 has 14 amino acids. CDR1 and CDR2 (germline): SGHAT, FQNNGV. The CDR3 spells CASRGWAGRYEQFF. As DNA, the CDR3 is TGTGCCAGCAGAGGGTGGGCTGGGAGGTATGAGCAGTTCTTC.

This clone was counted a single time. This chain connects TRBV2 to TRBJ1-1; D call uncertain. V lost 3 bases, J lost 0 bases, and 14 bases lay in between. The CDR3 contains 16 residues. Germline V gene sequence: CDR1 SNHLY, CDR2 FYNNEI. CDR3 in DNA: TGTGCCAGCAGTGAGTGGGGAGGTCCCATGAACACTGAAGCTTTCTTT. This translates into CASSEWGGPMNTEAFF.

J is TRBJ2-3 and V is TRBV7-3; 8 bases map to TRBD2. Germline assignment: CDR1 SGHTA and CDR2 FQGTGA. The CDR3 covers 15 residues. V gave up 0 bases and J gave up 6 bases; unmatched junction bases: 5. The CDR3 is CASSLTGGRIDTQYF. CDR3 sequence (DNA): TGTGCCAGCAGCTTAACGGGCGGGAGGATTGATACGCAGTATTTT.

This chain links TRBV2 with TRBJ1-1; 9 bases align to TRBD1. This CDR3 contains 12 residues. CDR1 SNHLY and CDR2 FYNNEI come from the germline V gene. With V trimmed by 8 bases and J by 4 bases, 2 bases remained unmatched. The CDR3 DNA follows: TGTGCCAGCCAGACAGGGGGCACTGAAGCTTTCTTT. Residues: CASQTGGTEAFF.